This TCR beta chain derives from a study of T cells in localized non-small cell lung cancer. Notes on the study in general: Maximal T cell clonality occurred in uninvolved adjacent lung, with tumor ranking below it. Turning up in adjacent lung were a median approximately 60 of the top 100 tumor clones. Prolonged overall survival went with higher T cell density in the blood.

Generated by immunoSEQ multiplex PCR, the TCRdb table keeps only in-frame clones and is missing some. The table records tens of thousands of clones, approximately 88% of them present only once. Trimming pared 4 bases from V and 5 bases from J, leaving 12 bases between. The CDR3 is 14 residues long. Germline CDR1 reads SGHRS; CDR2 reads YFSETQ. This clone occurred once. Its antigen remains unknown. The material sequenced was peripheral blood, taken before any cancer treatment. V and J are TRBV5-1 and TRBJ1-4; a weak D match, TRBD1 (6 bases). The receptor comes from a woman aged 40 to 75 with stage I lung adenocarcinoma. In DNA form, the CDR3 reads TGCGCCAGCAGCCCCGGACAGTGGAATGAAAAACTGTTTTTT. As protein: CASSPGQWNEKLFF.